A single sample is the source of the 28 T cell receptor beta chains below, sequenced in a study of shared clonotypes between healthy human individuals. Generated by immunoSEQ multiplex PCR, the TCRdb table keeps only in-frame clones and is missing some. The data hold about 2.1 million clones, with about 93% observed a single time. CD45RO negativity and positive selection for CCR7 defined naive CD8 cells, a population that excluded terminally differentiated effector memory CD45RA+ cells. The sequenced sample was naive CD8+ T cells from PBMCs. Receptor source: a man between 18 and 35 years old in good health. Some clones in this sample may be carry-over from other donors' samples.

This rearrangement joins TRBV19 to TRBJ1-1; D gene unclear. Germline CDR1 and CDR2: LNHDA and SQIVND (reference sequence). The CDR3 runs 14 residues. Trimming cost V 2 bases and J 0 bases, with 7 bases left between them. For the CDR3, the DNA is TGTGCCAGTAGTATATCGGGGATGAACACTGAAGCTTTCTTT. As protein: CASSISGMNTEAFF.

This chain connects TRBV19 to TRBJ2-1, with TRBD2 identical over 8 bases. The CDR3 has 15 residues. V dropped 7 bases and J dropped 9; count of bases not matched to a gene: 14. CDR1 LNHDA and CDR2 SQIVND come from the germline V gene (reference sequence). CDR3 sequence: CASTHSRGGSVEQFF. Here the CDR3 DNA reads TGTGCCAGTACACATTCCCGGGGGGGTTCGGTTGAGCAGTTCTTC.

V usage is TRBV2 and J usage is TRBJ2-7; TRBD2 agrees at 11 bases. Trimming at V came to 6 bases and at J to 2 bases, leaving 6 bases not matched to a gene. CDR3 size: 15 residues. Germline CDR1 reads SNHLY; CDR2 reads FYNNEI. CDR3 sequence: CASRATSGSTYEQYF. In nucleotides, the CDR3 is TGTGCCAGCAGAGCCACTAGCGGGAGCACCTACGAGCAGTACTTC.

The DNA of the CDR3 is TGCGCCAGCAGCTTGGGTCCGCACCAATTCCCCTACGAGCAGTACTTC. Translated: CASSLGPHQFPYEQYF. J is TRBJ2-7 and V is TRBV5-1; D remains unclear. The V end was cut by 0 bases, the J end by 2 bases, with 15 bases between. CDR3 size: 16 residues. CDR1 is SGHRS, CDR2 YFSETQ, per germline.

The chain recombines TRBV19 with TRBJ1-1; D is unresolved. Per the germline V gene, CDR1 is LNHDA and CDR2 is SQIVND (reference sequence). V lost 2 bases to trimming and J lost 7 bases, with 11 bases between them. The CDR3 is 13 amino acids. The CDR3 here is CASSIQGQVEAFF. The CDR3 DNA is TGTGCCAGTAGTATACAAGGGCAGGTTGAAGCTTTCTTT. Full variable domain (outside the CDR3, taken from reference TRBV19 and TRBJ1-1): DGGITQSPKYLFRKEGQNVTLSCEQNLNHDAMYWYRQDPGQGLRLIYYSQIVNDFQKGDIAEGYSVSREKKESFPLTVTSAQKNPTAFYLCASSIQGQVEAFFGQGTRLTVV.

V usage is TRBV10-3 and J usage is TRBJ2-7; a possible D gene is TRBD1 (6 bases). The germline V gene encodes CDR1 ENHRY and CDR2 SYGVKD. With 10 bases removed from V and 3 bases from J, the gap between germline ends came to 16 bases. This CDR3 has 13 residues. CDR3: CATRQVTGYEQYF. CDR3 sequence (DNA): TGTGCCACCCGACAGGTCACGGGCTACGAGCAGTACTTC.

This clone has just one count. The chain combines TRBV10-3 with TRBJ2-5, with unresolved D. V dropped 3 bases and J dropped 4 bases, with 12 bases sitting between them. The CDR3 has 14 residues. Germline V gives CDR1 ENHRY, CDR2 SYGVKD. CDR3 nucleotide sequence: TGTGCCATCAGTGAATCGGTATACGGAGAGACCCAGTACTTC. Its protein is CAISESVYGETQYF.

The chain carries TRBV13 and TRBJ2-5, with TRBD1 as a possible D gene (5 bases). This CDR3 comprises 14 residues. Trimming left V 2 bases short and J 4 bases short, with 11 bases between. CDR1 and CDR2 from the germline V gene are PRHDT and FYEKMQ (reference sequence). The CDR3 loop is CASSLTGRGETQYF. The DNA for the CDR3 is TGTGCCAGCAGCTTAACAGGCCGCGGAGAGACCCAGTACTTC.

This chain links TRBV6-5 with TRBJ1-6; D not certain. Germline V gives CDR1 MNHEY, CDR2 SVGAGI. CDR3 length: 15 residues. The V gene lost 0 bases and the J gene lost 10 bases, with 13 bases spanning the gap. The CDR3 loop is CASSYSVMNESPLHF. The CDR3 DNA sequence: TGTGCCAGCAGTTACTCGGTCATGAATGAGTCACCCCTCCACTTT.

V gene TRBV7-9 combines with J gene TRBJ2-1; D is unclear. Germline V gives CDR1 SEHNR, CDR2 FQNEAQ (reference sequence). The ends were cut back, 2 bases at V and 10 bases at J, with 9 bases in the middle. The CDR3 is made up of 12 amino acids. This CDR3 reads CASSLRAYEQFF. As DNA, the CDR3 is TGTGCCAGCAGCTTACGAGCTTACGAGCAGTTCTTC.

For the CDR3, the DNA is TGTGCCAGCAGCGTAGGGGATGGCCCGGGGGAGCTGTTTTTT. Its protein is CASSVGDGPGELFF. The genes are TRBV9 and TRBJ2-2; unclear D gene. Trimming took off 0 bases at V and 8 bases at J, with 11 bases between the two ends. Germline CDR1 and CDR2: SGDLS and YYNGEE. This CDR3 is 14 amino acids long. Filled out from reference TRBV9 and TRBJ2-2, the complete variable domain reads DSGVTQTPKHLITATGQRVTLRCSPRSGDLSVYWYQQSLDQGLQFLIQYYNGEERAKGNILERFSAQQFPDLHSELNLSSLELGDSALYFCASSVGDGPGELFFGEGSRLTVL.

The V gene is TRBV27, the J gene TRBJ2-4, with 7 bases identical to TRBD2. The V and J ends lost 5 bases and 8 bases, in that order; junction bases with no gene match: 21. The CDR3 totals 18 residues. CDR1 is MNHEY and CDR2 is SMNVEV in the germline V gene (reference sequence). The CDR3 sequence is CASSPVSPVGQGGYIQYF. CDR3 DNA: TGTGCCAGCAGTCCGGTTTCCCCCGTGGGCCAGGGAGGGTACATTCAGTACTTC.

Comments on this clone: The sample contains more than one DNA sequence encoding this CDR3. The V and J genes are TRBV27 and TRBJ2-1; D is ambiguous. Germline V CDR1 and CDR2: MNHEY, SMNVEV (reference sequence). V gave up 3 bases and J gave up 4 bases, with 7 bases separating them. This CDR3 region has 13 residues. For the CDR3, the DNA is TGTGCCAGCAGTTTGTTCCCTTACAATGAGCAGTTCTTC. Its protein product is CASSLFPYNEQFF.

The rearrangement uses TRBV5-1 and TRBJ2-2; 12 bases agree with TRBD2. Germline values: CDR1 SGHRS, CDR2 YFSETQ. This CDR3 is 17 amino acids long. V lost 3 bases, J lost 4 bases, and 7 bases stayed unmatched. CDR3: CASSSGTLAGGTGELFF. CDR3 coding DNA: TGCGCCAGCAGCTCCGGAACACTAGCGGGGGGCACCGGGGAGCTGTTTTTT.

J is TRBJ2-2 and V is TRBV11-3, with D perhaps being TRBD1 or TRBD2 (5 bases each). The V end was cut by 5 bases, the J end by 6 bases, with 25 bases between. The CDR3 sequence is 18 residues long. Per the germline V gene, CDR1 is SGHNT and CDR2 is YENEEA. CDR3 protein: CASSPPVPGRQGAGELFF. The CDR3 region has the DNA TGTGCCAGCAGCCCCCCGGTTCCGGGACGGCAGGGAGCCGGGGAGCTGTTTTTT.

With regard to this clone: Other DNA sequences in this sample translate to the same CDR3. This chain connects TRBV9 to TRBJ2-1; possible D gene TRBD1, 6 bases. This CDR3 is 15 amino acids long. Trimming stripped 0 bases from V and 2 bases from J, with 9 bases between. The germline CDR1 and CDR2 sequences are SGDLS and YYNGEE. The CDR3, as DNA: TGTGCCAGCAGCGTAGAACAGGGCGCCTACAATGAGCAGTTCTTC. Its translation: CASSVEQGAYNEQFF.

This clone was counted once. V and J are TRBV13 and TRBJ1-2, with 9 nucleotides matching TRBD1. The CDR3 extends over 14 amino acids. Germline trimming cut 6 bases from V and 8 bases from J; bases unmatched to any gene: 10. Germline values: CDR1 PRHDT, CDR2 FYEKMQ (reference sequence). The CDR3 region is CASSINRGRRGYTF. In DNA, the CDR3 is TGTGCCAGCAGTATTAACAGGGGGCGACGGGGCTACACCTTC.

This clone was observed once. The sample has other DNA sequences that encode this CDR3 too. CDR3 DNA sequence: TGCAGTGCTAGAGAGTCGTACGAGCAGTACTTC. This translates into CSARESYEQYF. The chain carries TRBV20-1 and TRBJ2-7; D is unresolved. V lost 0 bases and J 4 bases, leaving 4 bases between the germline ends. CDR1 is DFQATT, CDR2 SNEGSKA, per germline (reference sequence). This CDR3 has 11 amino acids.

J is TRBJ1-3 and V is TRBV11-2; D unclear. The CDR3 is 17 amino acids. CDR1 and CDR2 from the germline V gene are SGHAT and FQNNGV. Trimming pared 1 base from V and 1 base from J, leaving 14 bases between. The CDR3 sequence: CASSLGPVQRSGNTIYF. The CDR3 DNA is TGTGCCAGCAGCTTAGGACCGGTTCAAAGGTCTGGAAACACCATATATTTT.

The rearrangement links TRBV27 to TRBJ1-1; 9 nucleotides match TRBD1. The CDR3 runs 15 residues. From germline, CDR1 is MNHEY and CDR2 SMNVEV (reference sequence). V shed 5 bases and J 6 bases; nucleotides not matched to a gene: 10. DNA for the CDR3: TGTGCCAGCAGTATGAGGGACAGGGTCCATGCTGAAGCTTTCTTT. The encoded protein is CASSMRDRVHAEAFF.

This CDR3 is CASSHASGLAGPGDSYNEQFF. The CDR3, as DNA: TGCGCCAGCAGCCATGCCTCCGGACTAGCGGGACCTGGGGACTCCTACAATGAGCAGTTCTTC. The chain links TRBV4-1 to TRBJ2-1, with 12 nucleotides matching TRBD2. Unmatched junction bases numbered 15, after V lost 3 bases and J lost 0 bases. The germline V gene encodes CDR1 MGHRA and CDR2 YSYEKL. This CDR3 comprises 21 residues.

This clone appeared a single time. This sequence joins TRBV4-1 and TRBJ2-5; possibly TRBD1 for D (5 bases). This CDR3 contains 14 residues. CDR1 is MGHRA and CDR2 is YSYEKL in the germline V gene. V lost 5 bases, J lost 4 bases, and 14 bases lay in between. The CDR3, as DNA: TGCGCCAGCAGCGTACCCCAGGGCTTAGAGACCCAGTACTTC. Encoded protein: CASSVPQGLETQYF.

The V gene is TRBV7-3, the J gene TRBJ2-5; D is uncertain. The CDR3 consists of 15 residues. Germline V gene data show CDR1 as SGHTA and CDR2 as FQGTGA. Between the trimmed V and J ends, which lost 2 bases and 2 bases, there was a span of 12 bases. The CDR3 sequence is CASSLGLRAQETQYF. The CDR3 nucleotides are TGTGCCAGCAGCTTAGGGTTAAGGGCACAAGAGACCCAGTACTTC.

The chain links TRBV7-9 to TRBJ2-1; perhaps TRBD2 as D (6 bases). In germline, CDR1 is SEHNR, CDR2 FQNEAQ (reference sequence). The CDR3 runs to 15 residues. The ends were cut back, 5 bases at V and 12 bases at J, with 23 bases in the middle. CDR3 in DNA: TGTGCCAGCAGCGACCGGGAGACCCCAACCGACGGGCAGTTCTTC. It is translated as CASSDRETPTDGQFF.

This clone came up a few times. The chain has TRBV15 and TRBJ1-4, with a tentative D call TRBD1 (6 bases). V lost 1 base and J lost 8, with 8 bases in between. The germline CDR1 and CDR2 sequences are LNHNV and YYDKDF (reference sequence). CDR3 length: 13 residues. CDR3 in DNA: TGTGCCACCAGCAGAGTTGGGACAGAAAAACTGTTTTTT. Its translation: CATSRVGTEKLFF.

The genes are TRBV28 and TRBJ1-1, with D hard to call. The germline gives CDR1 MDHEN, CDR2 SYDVKM. The CDR3 totals 15 residues. The ends were cut back, 6 bases at V and 2 bases at J, with 16 bases in the middle. The CDR3 reads CASSLVGSSNTEAFF. Here the CDR3 DNA reads TGTGCCAGCAGCTTAGTGGGGAGCTCTAACACTGAAGCTTTCTTT.

The chain recombines TRBV25-1 with TRBJ2-7, with TRBD1 matching over 7 bases. V lost 4 bases and J lost 1; bases outside the gene matches: 7. CDR1 and CDR2 from the germline V gene are MGHDK and SYGVNS. The CDR3 has 15 amino acids. The CDR3 sequence is CASSARDSLSYEQYF. The CDR3 coding sequence is TGTGCCAGCAGTGCCCGGGACAGCCTTTCCTACGAGCAGTACTTC.

This chain links TRBV5-6 with TRBJ2-5; D gene unclear. V lost 0 bases, J lost 5 bases, and 8 bases lay in between. The CDR3 totals 13 residues. Germline loops: CDR1 SGHDT, CDR2 YYEEEE. The CDR3 DNA sequence: TGTGCCAGCAGCTTGGGCCAATATGAGACCCAGTACTTC. It yields the protein CASSLGQYETQYF.